The rows below give T cell receptor beta chains drawn from one sample of a study of cytomegalovirus exposure and HLA in healthy donors. Produced via immunoSEQ multiplex PCR; TCRdb's table is partial and in-frame only. The profile shows around 80,000 clones, approximately 66% of them singletons. The sample comprised PBMCs. The receptors here all came from a male donor in good health and CMV-seropositive. Each CDR3 is given with its conserved first and last residue. The D gene is left open where the match is weak.

D gene	J gene	V gene	CDR3 protein
TRBD2	TRBJ2-1	TRBV7-8	CASSLALAGGHEQFF
TRBD1	TRBJ1-5	TRBV23-1	CASEGQGQNQPQHF
TRBD1	TRBJ2-2	TRBV15	CATSMGQGAGELFF
TRBD2	TRBJ2-2	TRBV27	CASRHTSGSYSGELFF
NA	TRBJ1-1	TRBV19	CASSMREGNTEAFF
TRBD1	TRBJ1-2	TRBV27	CASSPDRGNYGYTF
TRBD1	TRBJ1-1	TRBV27	CASSLSIGTAEAFF
TRBD1	TRBJ2-2	TRBV2	CASSETGQSTGELFF
NA	TRBJ2-7	TRBV6-5	CASRDNIGYEQYF
NA	TRBJ2-5	TRBV27	CASRGVRGGIQETQYF
NA	TRBJ1-1	TRBV28	CASGIDRYSEAFF
NA	TRBJ2-3	TRBV19	CASSVASTDTQYF
NA	TRBJ2-2	TRBV2	CASSLRDKNTGELFF
NA	TRBJ2-1	TRBV29-1	CSVEKVTNEQFF
TRBD1	TRBJ2-3	TRBV18	CASSLRQGTDTQYF
TRBD1	TRBJ2-5	TRBV5-6	CASSAGQGARETQYF
TRBD1	TRBJ2-7	TRBV6-1	CASSDRDRGWYEQYF